These T cell receptor beta chains were read from a single sample in a study of T cells in Graves' hyperthyroidism and ophthalmopathy. One entry per CDR3 protein, called by TCRdb with MiXCR from the multiplex PCR reads. The data contain more than 350,000 distinct CDR3 sequences, roughly 15% of them seen just once; the ten biggest clones take up around a fifth. Sequencing was done on a sample of blood. Receptor source: a woman in her 30s with Graves' ophthalmopathy. Both conserved end residues are part of each CDR3.

j_call,v_call,cdr3_aa
TRBJ2-5,TRBV6-1,CASSVSGWQETQYF
TRBJ2-1,TRBV6-1,CASRETGFFDEQFF
TRBJ2-7,TRBV7-8,CASSPWDYSYEQYF
TRBJ2-2,TRBV11-2,CASSLYPGTGELFF
TRBJ1-5,TRBV29-1,CSVQLSSNQPQHF
TRBJ1-1,TRBV28,CASSLTFRARGTEAFF
TRBJ2-3,TRBV7-2,CASSLAGTSTDTQYF
TRBJ1-5,TRBV3-1,CASSRTGNQPQHF
TRBJ1-2,TRBV6-1,CAIEWFAGGANYGYTF
TRBJ2-3,TRBV5-1,CASSYGTSGGKSTAYTQYF
TRBJ1-1,TRBV20-1,CSASGEGPENTEAFF
TRBJ1-1,TRBV20-1,CSALSGTGSTEAFF
TRBJ2-5,TRBV18,CPSSPASAGRETQYF
TRBJ1-5,TRBV12-3/TRBV12-4,CASSSLEQEVDQPQHF
TRBJ2-1,TRBV20-1,CSASPSIRGYNEQFF
TRBJ1-2,TRBV5-1,CASSPRDRGYTF
TRBJ2-7,TRBV25-1,CASSDSRGSYEQYF
TRBJ2-6,TRBV2,CASSFQQGAGFSGANVLTF
TRBJ2-1,TRBV11-2,CASSGAGQGQHYEQFF
TRBJ2-7,TRBV20-1,CSASNPGQGTYEQYF
TRBJ2-3,TRBV11-2,CASSNTGSHRDTQYF
TRBJ1-2,TRBV29-1,CSVGGGFDGYTF
TRBJ1-6,TRBV12-3/TRBV12-4,CASSFQGQGYNSPLHF
TRBJ2-5,TRBV30,CASREEETQYF
TRBJ1-5,TRBV19,CASSFPGWGLPQPQHF
TRBJ2-4,TRBV7-2,CASSLAPGSGKNIQYF
TRBJ2-3,TRBV5-1,CASSAGQSTDTQYF
TRBJ1-5,TRBV11-2,CASSLIGFNQPQHF
TRBJ1-2,TRBV29-1,CSVANRDREYYGYTF
TRBJ2-1,TRBV7-9,CASSSQPRDRRHNEQFF
TRBJ1-4,TRBV2,CASSQRTATNEKLFF
TRBJ1-5,TRBV28,CAITKGVKRPQHF
TRBJ2-1,TRBV7-3,CASSLMGGESYNEQFF
TRBJ2-2,TRBV11-3,CASSSQDRVGAGELFF
TRBJ2-2,TRBV7-2,CASGPGTGGTGELFF
TRBJ2-2,TRBV11-1,CASSLIRAGDNGELFF
TRBJ1-2,TRBV7-8,CASSSQDRAISGGYTF
TRBJ1-3,TRBV7-9,CASSLGQPEGNTIYF
TRBJ1-2,TRBV2,CASSSADGYTF
TRBJ1-5,TRBV6-9,CASRDRGGRAGNQPQHF
TRBJ1-4,TRBV3-1,CASSQGRRSGNEKLFF
TRBJ2-3,TRBV18,CASLELQGATDTQYF
TRBJ2-1,TRBV7-2,CASSKGGANEQFF
TRBJ2-2,TRBV9,CASSVGRGAGGNTGELFF
TRBJ2-1,TRBV7-2,CASSLAGQATYNEQFF
TRBJ1-6,TRBV7-9,CASSSSFQTGDGSPLHF
TRBJ1-2,TRBV11-1,CASSLAVVDNNRNLTDGYTF
TRBJ1-1,TRBV10-3,CAISEDSFRAEAFF
TRBJ1-1,TRBV6-1,CAGGQGVNTEAFF
TRBJ2-7,TRBV12-3/TRBV12-4,CASSTMGQGFYEQYF
TRBJ1-2,TRBV9,CASSVGGGFNYGYTF
TRBJ1-3,TRBV2,CASRDRSSGNTIYF
TRBJ2-5,TRBV10-3,CAISESGLQETQYF
TRBJ1-5,TRBV12-3/TRBV12-4,CASSLSGLGQPQHF